This is a list of T cell receptor beta chains from one sample in a study of T cell repertoires in cytomegalovirus infection. These TCRs' antigens remain unknown. TCRdb reprocessed the reads via MiXCR and lists one record per CDR3 protein. The sample holds about 160,000 distinct CDR3 sequences, roughly a fifth seen once. This specimen consisted of CD8+ T cells from cultured PBMCs, obtained from culture after CMV antigen stimulation. The origin of the receptors is a human donor in good health (CMV status not recorded). Some clones in this sample may be carry-over from other donors' samples. Both conserved end residues are part of each CDR3. Fields, in order: clone size, V gene, J gene, CDR3 protein. Clone size, where shown, is once, few, many, or a class for clones that have expanded.

-	TRBV7-9	TRBJ2-5	CASSLVQGVETQYF
-	TRBV7-8	TRBJ2-4	CASSFGTGGLAKNIQYF
-	TRBV7-2	TRBJ1-5	CASSPRGAGSNQPQHF
-	TRBV2	TRBJ2-7	CASPGGTGSLEQYF
few	TRBV28	TRBJ2-1	CASSLLSSGETNEQFF
few	TRBV7-8	TRBJ2-7	CASSSPNATGLLGPLDEQYF
-	TRBV25-1	TRBJ2-5	CASSEPLRSGGAKTQYF
-	TRBV4-3	TRBJ1-3	CASSPSGAGSSGNTIYF
-	TRBV4-1	TRBJ2-1	CASSQAAGQGANEQFF
few	TRBV15	TRBJ2-3	CATSRAPIGDTQYF
-	TRBV20-1	TRBJ1-2	CSARDRGGDYGYTF
-	TRBV20-1	TRBJ2-7	CSARPLTLYEQYF
few	TRBV6-2/TRBV6-3	TRBJ1-2	CASSYDRLPLLYGYTF
-	TRBV7-8	TRBJ2-7	CASSLSGGASSYEQYF
many	TRBV9	TRBJ1-3	CASSFPTGGSSGNTIYF
-	TRBV7-2	TRBJ1-2	CASSLTGTSGYTF
-	TRBV7-2	TRBJ1-5	CASSSGYNQPQHF
once	TRBV2	TRBJ2-5	CASRTGGVPKETQYF
few	TRBV27	TRBJ1-1	CASSLVRKDTEAFF
-	TRBV7-9	TRBJ2-7	CASSVSGFINEQYF
-	TRBV7-9	TRBJ2-1	CASSLVWDLIGVNEQFF
few	TRBV6-6	TRBJ1-5	CASSHGYRANGDQPQHF
-	TRBV11-2	TRBJ2-2	CASSFHRQSENTGELFF
-	TRBV12-3/TRBV12-4	TRBJ1-5	CASTDRDSNQPQHF
few	TRBV4-1	TRBJ2-7	CASSQDLGGPVDEQYF
-	TRBV7-8	TRBJ1-5	CASSGSWTGPRWAQHF
-	TRBV19	TRBJ2-2	CASNRGSGELFF
many	TRBV7-8	TRBJ1-1	CASSLVLGTEAFF
-	TRBV6-6	TRBJ2-3	CASSYSISSTDTQYF
-	TRBV7-8	TRBJ1-5	CASSLVIWGSNQPQHF
-	TRBV24-1	TRBJ2-1	CATRSGSGNNEQFF
few	TRBV20-1	TRBJ1-6	CRAEKPGQTITSPLHF
-	TRBV27	TRBJ2-5	CASSFSQGPTETQYF